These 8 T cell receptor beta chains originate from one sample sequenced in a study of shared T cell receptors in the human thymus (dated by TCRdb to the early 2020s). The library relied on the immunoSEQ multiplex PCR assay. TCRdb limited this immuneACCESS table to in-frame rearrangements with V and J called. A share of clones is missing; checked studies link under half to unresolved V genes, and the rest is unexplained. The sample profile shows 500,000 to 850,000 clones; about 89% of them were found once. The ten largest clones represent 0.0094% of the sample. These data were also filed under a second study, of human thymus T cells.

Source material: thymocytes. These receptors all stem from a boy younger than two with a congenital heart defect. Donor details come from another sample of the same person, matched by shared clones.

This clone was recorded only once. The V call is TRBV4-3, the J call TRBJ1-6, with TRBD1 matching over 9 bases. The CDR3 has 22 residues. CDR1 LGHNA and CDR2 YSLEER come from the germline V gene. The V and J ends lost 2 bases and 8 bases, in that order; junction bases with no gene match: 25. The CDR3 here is CASSQRVLIWDREETSDSPLHF. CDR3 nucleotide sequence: TGCGCCAGCAGCCAACGGGTGTTGATTTGGGACAGGGAAGAGACATCGGATTCACCCCTCCACTTT.

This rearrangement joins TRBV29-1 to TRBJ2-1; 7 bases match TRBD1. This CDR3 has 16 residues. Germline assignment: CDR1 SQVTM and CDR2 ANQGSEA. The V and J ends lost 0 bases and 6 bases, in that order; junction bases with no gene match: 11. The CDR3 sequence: CSVEDRGDRGINEQFF. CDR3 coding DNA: TGCAGCGTTGAAGATCGTGGGGACAGAGGGATCAATGAGCAGTTCTTC.

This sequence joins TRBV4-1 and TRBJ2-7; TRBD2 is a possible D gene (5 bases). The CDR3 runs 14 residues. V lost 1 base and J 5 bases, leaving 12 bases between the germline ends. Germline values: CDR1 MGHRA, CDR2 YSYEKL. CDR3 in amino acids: CASSQGHAGDEQYF. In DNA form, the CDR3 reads TGCGCCAGCAGCCAAGGCCACGCGGGTGACGAGCAGTACTTC.

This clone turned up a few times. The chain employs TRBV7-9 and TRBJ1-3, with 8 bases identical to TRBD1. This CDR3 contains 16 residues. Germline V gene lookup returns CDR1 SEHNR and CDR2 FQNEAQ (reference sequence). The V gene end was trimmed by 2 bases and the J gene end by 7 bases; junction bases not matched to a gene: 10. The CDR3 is CASSLPRGPGGNTIYF. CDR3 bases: TGTGCCAGCAGCTTACCCAGGGGGCCCGGGGGGAACACCATATATTTT.

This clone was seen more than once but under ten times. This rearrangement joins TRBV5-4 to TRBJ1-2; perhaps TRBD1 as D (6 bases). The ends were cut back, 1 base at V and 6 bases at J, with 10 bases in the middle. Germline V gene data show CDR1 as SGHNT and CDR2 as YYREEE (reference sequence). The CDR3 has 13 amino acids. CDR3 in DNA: TGTGCCAGCAGCTTGTGGTCAGGGGATGGCTACACCTTC. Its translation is CASSLWSGDGYTF.

The CDR3 region has the DNA TGTGCCAGCTCACCGGGGACAGCTGATAATTCACCCCTCCACTTT. This gives the protein CASSPGTADNSPLHF. J is TRBJ1-6 and V is TRBV18; TRBD1 matches 7 bases. The CDR3 contains 15 residues. Germline trimming cut 3 bases from V and 5 bases from J; bases unmatched to any gene: 4. Per the germline V gene, CDR1 is KGHSH and CDR2 is LQKENI.

CDR3: CASPWTSGRNETQYF. The CDR3 DNA is TGTGCCAGCCCCTGGACTAGCGGGAGAAATGAGACCCAGTACTTC. V and J are TRBV7-2 and TRBJ2-5; 13 positions match TRBD2. The CDR3 consists of 15 residues. Germline V gives CDR1 SGHTA, CDR2 FQGNSA. V gave up 8 bases and J gave up 5 bases; unmatched junction bases: 8.

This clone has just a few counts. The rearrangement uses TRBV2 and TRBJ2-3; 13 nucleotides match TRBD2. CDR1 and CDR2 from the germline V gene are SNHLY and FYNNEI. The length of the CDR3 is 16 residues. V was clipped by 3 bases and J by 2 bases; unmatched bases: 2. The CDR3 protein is CASSDGLAGDTDTQYF. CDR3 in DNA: TGTGCCAGCAGTGACGGACTAGCGGGGGACACAGATACGCAGTATTTT.